This TCR beta chain was captured in a study of control samples from healthy donors and cancer patients. CDR1 is MDHEN and CDR2 is SYDVKM in the germline V gene. The CDR3 is 15 amino acids. Trimming cost V 6 bases and J 4 bases, with 13 bases left between them. Here immunoSEQ multiplex PCR was the method, and the copy in TCRdb shows in-frame clones only, minus some. The sample carries 150,000 or so clones, about 94% recorded once. The chain couples TRBV28 to TRBJ1-6; a weak D match, TRBD1 (5 bases). The sequenced sample consisted of blood. The receptor's source is a man aged 40-49 years in good health. CDR3 residues: CASSFRDGYNSPLHF. In DNA, the CDR3 is TGTGCCAGCAGCTTCCGGGACGGGTATAATTCACCCCTCCACTTT.